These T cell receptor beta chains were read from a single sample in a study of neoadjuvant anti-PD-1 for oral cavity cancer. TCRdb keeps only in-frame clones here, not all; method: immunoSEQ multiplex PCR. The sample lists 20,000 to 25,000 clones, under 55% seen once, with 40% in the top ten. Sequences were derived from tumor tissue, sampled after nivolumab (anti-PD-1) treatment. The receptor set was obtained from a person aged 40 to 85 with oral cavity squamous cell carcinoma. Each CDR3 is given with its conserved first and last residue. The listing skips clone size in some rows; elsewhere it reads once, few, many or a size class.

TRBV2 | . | CASSRDRGLYEQYF
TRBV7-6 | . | CASSSTGIYGYTF
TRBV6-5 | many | CASSQQGEQPQHF
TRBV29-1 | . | CSVERDSPPYEQYF
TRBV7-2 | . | CASSLAASSGNTIYF
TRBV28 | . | CASRTGRGTEAFF
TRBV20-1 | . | CSARMARGYTF
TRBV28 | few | CASSFGRGSYEQYF
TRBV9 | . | CASSAVGAGRTDTQYF
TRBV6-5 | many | CASSYSMHQPQHF
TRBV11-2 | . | CASSLEATPLNYGYTF
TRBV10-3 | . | CAISRQEITEAFF
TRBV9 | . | CASSVAASEETQYF
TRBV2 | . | CASSEKIAFGYTF
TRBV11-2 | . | CASSQGLPISEAFF
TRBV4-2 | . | CASSQDLREDLYEQYF
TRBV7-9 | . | CASSWGPLGNTIYF
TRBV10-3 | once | CATATGSNEKLFF
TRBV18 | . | CASSPGQGSYEQYF